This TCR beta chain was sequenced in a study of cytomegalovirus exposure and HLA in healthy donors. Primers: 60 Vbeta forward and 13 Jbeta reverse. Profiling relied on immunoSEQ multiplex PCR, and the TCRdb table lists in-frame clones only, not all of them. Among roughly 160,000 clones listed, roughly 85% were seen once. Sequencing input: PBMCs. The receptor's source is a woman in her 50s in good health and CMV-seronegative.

CDR3 in amino acids: CASSWGRYQETQYF. The CDR3 DNA reads TGTGCCAGCAGTTGGGGGAGGTACCAAGAGACCCAGTACTTC. The V call is TRBV6-6, the J call TRBJ2-5, with D perhaps TRBD2 (6 bases). Between the trimmed V and J ends, which lost 4 bases and 0 bases, there was a span of 9 bases. CDR1 is MNHNY and CDR2 is SVGAGI in the germline V gene (reference sequence). The CDR3 totals 14 residues.